These T cell receptor beta chains were read from a single sample in a study of blood T cell repertoires in COVID-19. Assay used: immunoSEQ multiplex PCR; TCRdb lists only in-frame clones, some missing. This table holds fewer than 350,000 clones, around 88% found once. Sequences were obtained from PBMCs or T cells enriched from blood (not recorded which). The receptors stem from a woman aged 40 to 50 who had recovered from COVID-19. The CDR3 runs from the conserved cysteine through the conserved F or W. The order of the fields is J gene, D gene, CDR3 length, V gene, clone size, CDR3 protein, CDR3 DNA. D genes are given only for firm matches. The size of a clone is reported for some rows only, either as once, few or many, or as a class for expanded clones.

>TRBJ2-3|NA|13|TRBV29-1|NA
CSVAGWGADTQYF
TGCAGCGTTGCGGGGTGGGGAGCAGATACGCAGTATTTT
>TRBJ2-1|TRBD2|14|TRBV7-9|NA
CASTFSGIEDEQFF
TGTGCCAGCACCTTTAGCGGGATTGAAGATGAGCAGTTCTTC
>TRBJ2-7|TRBD2|20|TRBV28|few
CASRSPAGTSGRASSYEQYF
TGTGCCAGCAGATCACCTGCCGGGACTAGCGGGAGGGCTAGCTCCTACGAGCAGTACTTC
>TRBJ2-4|NA|16|TRBV6-5|NA
CASSYAEPGSKNIQYF
TGTGCCAGCAGTTACGCCGAACCTGGGAGCAAAAACATTCAGTACTTC
>TRBJ2-4|TRBD2|14|TRBV19|NA
CASSMGTTQNIQYF
TGTGCCAGTAGTATGGGGACTACGCAAAACATTCAGTACTTC
>TRBJ1-2|NA|13|TRBV21-1|NA
CASGRCENYGYTF
TGTGCCAGCGGCAGGTGCGAAAACTATGGCTACACCTTC
>TRBJ2-1|TRBD2|13|TRBV7-9|NA
CATWTSGSNEQFF
TGTGCCACCTGGACTAGCGGGAGTAATGAGCAGTTCTTC
>TRBJ1-2|TRBD1|17|TRBV5-3|NA
CARSPHRDRVTTYGYTF
TGTGCCAGAAGTCCTCACCGGGACAGGGTAACTACCTATGGCTACACCTTC
>TRBJ2-5|TRBD1|15|TRBV18|NA
CASSPRQGAEETQYF
TGTGCCAGCTCACCTAGACAGGGGGCTGAAGAGACCCAGTACTTC
>TRBJ2-7|TRBD1|16|TRBV7-2|NA
CASSLKFRDSLYEQYF
TGTGCCAGCAGCTTAAAATTCCGGGACAGCCTTTACGAGCAGTACTTC
>TRBJ2-1|TRBD1|15|TRBV6-4|NA
CASRTGAASSNEQFF
TGTGCCAGCAGGACAGGGGCAGCGTCTTCCAATGAGCAGTTCTTC
>TRBJ2-4|TRBD2|15|TRBV25-1|few
CASSALRGGENIQYF
TGTGCCAGCAGTGCCCTGCGGGGGGGGGAAAACATTCAGTACTTC
>TRBJ1-5|NA|18|TRBV3-1/TRBV3-2|NA
CASSHYKPTRTDNQPQHF
TGTGCCAGCAGCCACTACAAACCAACCCGGACAGACAATCAGCCCCAGCATTTT
>TRBJ2-5|NA|13|TRBV15|NA
CATSSGGEKTQYF
TGTGCCACCAGCAGTGGAGGGGAGAAGACCCAGTACTTC
>TRBJ2-3|TRBD2|16|TRBV7-8|NA
CASSFLGLAGPDTQYF
TGTGCCAGCAGCTTTTTAGGACTAGCGGGACCAGATACGCAGTATTTT
>TRBJ2-2|NA|14|TRBV6-5|once
CASRGDLDTGELFF
TGTGCCAGCAGGGGAGACTTGGACACCGGGGAGCTGTTTTTT
>TRBJ2-7|NA|14|TRBV11-2|NA
CASSLRQGSYEQYF
TGTGCCAGCAGCTTACGGCAGGGTTCCTACGAGCAGTACTTC
>TRBJ1-5|NA|15|TRBV2|NA
CASTLNRMSNQPQHF
TGTGCCAGCACTCTCAACAGGATGAGCAATCAGCCCCAGCATTTT
>TRBJ2-2|NA|15|TRBV18|once
CASSPPGLNTGELFF
TGTGCCAGCTCACCACCGGGACTGAACACCGGGGAGCTGTTTTTT
>TRBJ2-7|NA|15|TRBV5-1|few
CASSLDGRSSYEQYF
TGCGCCAGCAGCTTGGATGGCCGGAGCTCCTACGAGCAGTACTTC
>TRBJ2-7|TRBD1|13|TRBV19|NA
CASSDRGRYEQYF
TGTGCCAGTAGTGACAGGGGGCGGTACGAGCAGTACTTC
>TRBJ2-2|NA|13|TRBV6-5|NA
CASSSLNTGELFF
TGTGCCAGCAGTTCCCTTAACACCGGGGAGCTGTTTTTT
>TRBJ2-3|TRBD2|15|TRBV28|NA
CASPPPSGHADTQYF
TGTGCCAGCCCCCCACCTAGCGGCCATGCGGATACGCAGTATTTT
>TRBJ2-5|NA|15|TRBV9|NA
CASSVGGPAQETQYF
TGTGCCAGCAGCGTAGGCGGCCCCGCGCAAGAGACCCAGTACTTC
>TRBJ1-5|TRBD1|17|TRBV19|NA
CASSSPNRGGGNQPQHF
TGTGCCAGTAGTAGCCCAAACAGGGGAGGCGGCAATCAGCCCCAGCATTTT
>TRBJ2-7|NA|15|TRBV11-3|few
CASSLGPDSSYEQYF
TGTGCCAGCAGCTTAGGACCGGACAGTTCCTACGAGCAGTACTTC
>TRBJ2-3|NA|14|TRBV28|NA
CASSQSGSTDTQYF
TGTGCCAGCAGCCAGAGCGGTTCCACAGATACGCAGTATTTT
>TRBJ2-3|TRBD2|15|TRBV11-2|NA
CASSLGRGSTDTQYF
TGTGCCAGCAGCTTAGGGCGGGGGAGCACAGATACGCAGTATTTT
>TRBJ2-3|TRBD2|16|TRBV5-6|once
CASSSSTSGNTDTQYF
TGTGCCAGCAGCAGCTCGACTAGCGGGAACACAGATACGCAGTATTTT
>TRBJ1-1|NA|14|TRBV4-3|NA
CASSQEAGETEAFF
TGCGCCAGCAGCCAAGAAGCAGGGGAGACTGAAGCTTTCTTT
>TRBJ1-5|TRBD1|15|TRBV24-1|NA
CATSETGQGFQPQHF
TGTGCCACCAGTGAGACGGGACAGGGATTCCAGCCCCAGCATTTT
>TRBJ2-7|NA|14|TRBV5-1|NA
CASSLVQGGYEQYF
TGCGCCAGCAGCTTAGTTCAGGGTGGGTACGAGCAGTACTTC
>TRBJ1-2|TRBD1|15|TRBV5-4|NA
CASSGDRVGNYGYTF
TGTGCCAGCAGCGGGGACAGGGTCGGGAACTATGGCTACACCTTC
>TRBJ2-3|NA|17|TRBV4-1|NA
CASSQGPSGSGTDTQYF
TGCGCCAGCAGCCAAGGCCCCTCGGGGAGTGGGACAGATACGCAGTATTTT
>TRBJ2-7|NA|15|TRBV19|NA
CASSPRDFPTYEQYF
TGTGCCAGTAGTCCCCGGGACTTCCCCACCTACGAGCAGTACTTC
>TRBJ2-7|TRBD2|15|TRBV30|NA
CAWSINRGLAYEQYF
TGTGCCTGGAGTATAAACCGGGGACTAGCGTACGAGCAGTACTTC
>TRBJ1-1|TRBD1|16|TRBV6-2/TRBV6-3|NA
CASSLGQGAFDTEAFF
TGTGCCAGCAGCCTAGGACAGGGAGCTTTTGACACTGAAGCTTTCTTT
>TRBJ2-5|TRBD2|18|TRBV27|NA
CASSTSLAGRVMGETQYF
TGTGCCAGCAGTACCTCTTTAGCGGGAAGGGTGATGGGGGAGACCCAGTACTTC
>TRBJ1-6|NA|15|TRBV7-6|NA
CASSLSSSYNSPLHF
TGTGCCAGCAGCTTATCCAGCTCCTATAATTCACCCCTCCACTTT
>TRBJ2-7|NA|12|TRBV7-8|NA
CASSLGGGEQYF
TGTGCCAGCAGCTTAGGCGGCGGCGAGCAGTACTTC
>TRBJ2-7|NA|14|TRBV2|NA
CASSVLGGRAEQYF
TGTGCCAGCAGTGTTTTGGGTGGGAGAGCCGAGCAGTACTTC
>TRBJ2-3|TRBD1|15|TRBV18|NA
CASSPRQGEPDTQYF
TGTGCCAGCTCACCCCGACAGGGGGAGCCAGATACGCAGTATTTT
>TRBJ2-2|TRBD2|17|TRBV28|NA
CASGLTPGTTGAGELFF
TGTGCCAGCGGTCTGACTCCCGGGACTACGGGGGCCGGGGAGCTGTTTTTT
>TRBJ2-7|TRBD1|15|TRBV29-1|NA
CSVQGYSGTDYEQYF
TGCAGCGTGCAAGGTTACTCAGGGACAGACTACGAGCAGTACTTC
>TRBJ2-7|TRBD2|16|TRBV7-8|few
CASSSARLAGTYEQYF
TGTGCCAGCAGCTCAGCCCGCCTAGCGGGTACCTACGAGCAGTACTTC
>TRBJ1-2|TRBD1|13|TRBV12-3/TRBV12-4|NA
CASRLGQGGGYTF
TGTGCCAGCCGGCTCGGGCAGGGGGGCGGCTACACCTTC
>TRBJ2-2|TRBD2|15|TRBV2|NA
CASRGLPANTGELFF
TGTGCCAGCAGGGGACTACCCGCGAACACCGGGGAGCTGTTTTTT